This T cell receptor (beta chain) was obtained from a study of radiation and T cells in renal cell carcinoma. General observations from the study: Pretreatment tumor biopsies were lacking, so baseline clonotypes are unknown.

V gave up 6 bases and J gave up 0 bases, with 6 bases separating them. The CDR3 covers 13 residues. The germline gives CDR1 MDHEN, CDR2 SYDVKM. Clones were read by immunoSEQ multiplex PCR, and TCRdb kept only the in-frame ones, dropping some. The data hold about 77,000 clones, with approximately 82% observed a single time. Comment on this clone: Its antigen is unidentified.

The sample's time point: blood 4 weeks post-SBRT, at nephrectomy. Treatment here: 15 Gy SBRT to primary tumor, nephrectomy 4 weeks later. After SBRT, blood was collected at 2 and 4 weeks, plus baseline. The patient's renal cell carcinoma had clear cell pathology. Sequencing used blood, obtained from a patient whose treatment included radiotherapy and nephrectomy. The V call is TRBV28, the J call TRBJ1-5; D remains ambiguous. This TCR came from a woman aged 60-70 years with renal cell carcinoma. CDR3 coding DNA: TGTGCCAGCAGCCGTTATAGCAATCAGCCCCAGCATTTT. Its translation is CASSRYSNQPQHF. Based on the CDR3 plus reference TRBV28 and TRBJ1-5, the full variable domain is DVKVTQSSRYLVKRTGEKVFLECVQDMDHENMFWYRQDPGLGLRLIYFSYDVKMKEKGDIPEGYSVSREKKERFSLILESASTNQTSMYLCASSRYSNQPQHFGDGTRLSIL.